These T cell receptor beta chains were read from a single sample in a study of Tregs in tolerant kidney transplant recipients. The assay was immunoSEQ multiplex PCR, and TCRdb's table has in-frame clones only and misses some. The sample lists about 110,000 clones, almost 90% occurring once. The specimen was CD4+ T cells from blood, collected before the transplant. The receptor set was obtained from a human donor who received a combined kidney and bone marrow transplant. The conserved cysteine and the conserved F or W are not part of the CDR3 here. Fields, in order: V gene, J gene, D gene, CDR3 protein. The D gene is left open where the match is weak.

>TRBV7-2|TRBJ2-2|TRBD2
ASSPQAGVTGELF
>TRBV12-5|TRBJ2-1|TRBD1
ASQGQSSYNEQF
>TRBV7-7|TRBJ2-5|NA
ASSLGSGLETQY
>TRBV19|TRBJ2-2|TRBD1
ASSTGAAGTGELF
>TRBV11-2|TRBJ2-7|TRBD1
ASSAGQGGLDEQY
>TRBV6-4|TRBJ1-2|TRBD1
ASGQGSYT
>TRBV30|TRBJ2-3|TRBD2
AWNLAGGPGDTQY
>TRBV15|TRBJ2-5|TRBD1
ATSTSLRTGETQY
>TRBV10-3|TRBJ2-3|NA
AISEGADTQY
>TRBV6-5|TRBJ1-5|NA
AGRDRPDQPQH
>TRBV13|TRBJ2-6|NA
ASSSEGPGANVLT
>TRBV6-6|TRBJ2-7|NA
ASSNTDYEQY
>TRBV10-3|TRBJ2-3|TRBD1
AISDIPLGQGMTDTQY
>TRBV30|TRBJ2-6|TRBD1
AWRRTGGVRGANVLT
>TRBV5-6|TRBJ2-1|TRBD1
ASSLARQGSNEQF
>TRBV9|TRBJ2-1|TRBD2
ASSAGLAVYNEQF
>TRBV28|TRBJ1-5|NA
ASSLSPLSQH
>TRBV5-1|TRBJ1-5|NA
ASSPEGGPHQPQH
>TRBV12-5|TRBJ1-5|NA
ASGLNVGRGSEQPQH
>TRBV5-4|TRBJ2-5|NA
ASNSGGTAGSGETQY
>TRBV5-4|TRBJ2-1|TRBD2
ASSPGLAGDNEQF
>TRBV6-1|TRBJ2-7|NA
ASSVVQGTYEQY
>TRBV29-1|TRBJ1-2|NA
SVRRGRGDYGYT
>TRBV29-1|TRBJ2-1|TRBD2
SVGGTSGSNEQF
>TRBV4-2|TRBJ2-1|TRBD2
ASSQGLAGGQVEQF
>TRBV6-5|TRBJ1-2|TRBD1
ASSHRDRGQEGYT
>TRBV19|TRBJ1-1|NA
ASSPRNTEAF
>TRBV19|TRBJ1-5|NA
ASSIGPVGNQPQH
>TRBV28|TRBJ2-3|TRBD1
ASRLTGGTDTQY
>TRBV5-1|TRBJ2-5|TRBD1
ASSLGQGVRETQY
>TRBV2|TRBJ2-2|TRBD2
AKGLAANTGELF
>TRBV5-1|TRBJ2-3|TRBD2
ASRWTSGGAETQY
>TRBV30|TRBJ2-7|TRBD1
ASRRPGQGGFYEQY
>TRBV5-1|TRBJ1-5|NA
ASSWRREGSQPQH
>TRBV5-1|TRBJ2-3|NA
ASRREWGTTDTQY
>TRBV10-3|TRBJ1-2|NA
AISESLEGRST
>TRBV5-1|TRBJ2-1|NA
ASSFEGNEQF
>TRBV6-5|TRBJ1-2|NA
ASSQGGNYGYT
>TRBV10-2|TRBJ2-5|NA
ASSESTAKETQY
>TRBV5-1|TRBJ1-1|NA
ASSLDRNTEAF
>TRBV29-1|TRBJ2-3|TRBD2
SVLTSGGSTDTQY
>TRBV4-1|TRBJ1-1|NA
ASTSDAGNTEAF
>TRBV5-1|TRBJ2-5|NA
ASSLAGQGETQY
>TRBV6-5|TRBJ2-3|NA
ASSRTGSADTQY
>TRBV6-6|TRBJ2-7|NA
ARSKWRTASYEQY
>TRBV6-5|TRBJ1-5|NA
ASSFEQDNQPQH
>TRBV19|TRBJ1-2|NA
ASTLGGVDYGYT
>TRBV6-1|TRBJ2-5|TRBD1
ASRGQGETQY
>TRBV2|TRBJ1-4|TRBD1
ASRATGGGEKLF
>TRBV19|TRBJ2-7|NA
ASSPLRPGYGEQY
>TRBV14|TRBJ2-5|TRBD2
ASSPPGGGLIETQY
>TRBV2|TRBJ2-3|NA
ASNERATDTQY